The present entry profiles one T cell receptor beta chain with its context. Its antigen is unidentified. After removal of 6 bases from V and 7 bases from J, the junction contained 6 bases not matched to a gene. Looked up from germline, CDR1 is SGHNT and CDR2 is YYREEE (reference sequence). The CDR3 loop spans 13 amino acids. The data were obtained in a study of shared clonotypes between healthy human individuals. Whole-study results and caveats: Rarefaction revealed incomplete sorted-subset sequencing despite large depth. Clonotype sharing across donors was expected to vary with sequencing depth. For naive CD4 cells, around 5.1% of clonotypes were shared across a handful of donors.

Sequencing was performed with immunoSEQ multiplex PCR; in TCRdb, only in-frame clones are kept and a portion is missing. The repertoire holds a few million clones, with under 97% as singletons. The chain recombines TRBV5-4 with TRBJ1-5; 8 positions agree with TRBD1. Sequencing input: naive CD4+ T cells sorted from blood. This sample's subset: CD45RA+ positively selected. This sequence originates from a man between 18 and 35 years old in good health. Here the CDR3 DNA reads TGTGCCAGCATTCACCAGGGGGCCCAGCCCCAGCATTTT. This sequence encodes CASIHQGAQPQHF.